This TCR beta chain is drawn from a study of blood T cell repertoires in COVID-19. A Seattle source enrolled patients during active infection and followed them longitudinally. The method was immunoSEQ multiplex PCR; TCRdb's version includes in-frame clones alone and lacks a portion of them. The sample includes around 140,000 clones, around 89% of them seen just once. The CDR3 covers 15 residues. From germline, CDR1 is MNHEY and CDR2 SVGAGI. The J segment lost 2 bases and the V segment lost 0 bases, leaving 0 bases of the junction unmatched. The clonotype was recovered from a human donor with COVID-19, enrolled during active disease. The donor label of this sample is uncertain. The chain carries TRBV6-5 and TRBJ2-1; 8 bases align to TRBD2. Sequencing was carried out using peripheral blood. The CDR3 loop is CASSYSRGAYNEQFF. The CDR3 coding sequence is TGTGCCAGCAGTTACTCGCGGGGGGCCTACAATGAGCAGTTCTTC.